One and the same sample provided the 8 T cell receptor beta chains below, sequenced in a study of T-cell memory formation after mild COVID-19. MiXCR was run by TCRdb on the 5' RACE reads, yielding one entry per CDR3 protein. The top ten hold about 12% of the sample, which has roughly 620,000 distinct CDR3 sequences, roughly 18% seen once. Sequenced material: PBMCs or a T cell subset sorted from them (not recorded which). All receptors come from an adult woman who had mild COVID-19 (a few samples of this study predate the infection). Cell type and time point are not known.

The rearrangement joins TRBV7-9 to TRBJ2-1; 10 nucleotides agree with TRBD2. Germline-derived CDR1 and CDR2 are SEHNR and FQNEAQ (reference sequence). The CDR3 loop spans 16 amino acids. V shed 2 bases, J shed 5 bases, and the junction held 6 bases outside the gene matches. CDR3 sequence: CASSLKLAGTHNEQFF. The DNA for the CDR3 is TGTGCCAGCAGCTTAAAACTAGCGGGGACCCACAATGAGCAGTTCTTC.

This clonotype has more than one count but fewer than ten. J is TRBJ2-1 and V is TRBV20-1, with TRBD2 as a possible D gene (6 bases). Germline V gene lookup returns CDR1 DFQATT and CDR2 SNEGSKA (reference sequence). The CDR3 is 13 residues long. V lost 5 bases and J 7 bases, leaving 15 bases between the germline ends. Here the CDR3 reads CSAPVGRGNEQFF. The DNA of the CDR3 is TGCAGTGCTCCCGTCGGGCGGGGAAATGAGCAGTTCTTC.

The chain links TRBV7-9 to TRBJ1-1; perhaps TRBD1 as D (6 bases). The germline CDR1 and CDR2 sequences are SEHNR and FQNEAQ (reference sequence). V dropped 4 bases and J dropped 4 bases, with 13 bases sitting between them. The CDR3 is 14 residues long. The CDR3 is CASSSSWGATEAFF. DNA for the CDR3: TGTGCCAGCAGCTCTAGCTGGGGGGCCACTGAAGCTTTCTTT. Full variable domain (remainder filled in from reference TRBV7-9 and TRBJ1-1): DTGVSQNPRHKITKRGQNVTFRCDPISEHNRLYWYRQTLGQGPEFLTYFQNEAQLEKSRLLSDRFSAERPKGSFSTLEIQRTEQGDSAMYLCASSSSWGATEAFFGQGTRLTVV.

Only one count was recorded for this clonotype. DNA for the CDR3: TGTGCCAGCAGCTTGTTCAGGGGGACTGAGGAGACCCAGTACTTC. Encoded protein: CASSLFRGTEETQYF. This chain uses TRBV5-6 with TRBJ2-5; D might be TRBD1 (7 bases). Per germline, CDR1 SGHDT and CDR2 YYEEEE. The length of the CDR3 is 15 residues. The germline V and J ends were trimmed by 1 base and 5 bases, with 15 bases remaining between them. Together with reference TRBV5-6 and TRBJ2-5, the CDR3 gives the full variable domain: DAGVTQSPTHLIKTRGQQVTLRCSPKSGHDTVSWYQQALGQGPQFIFQYYEEEERQRGNFPDRFSGHQFPNYSSELNVNALLLGDSALYLCASSLFRGTEETQYFGPGTRLLVL.

This clonotype was seen only a few times. This chain links TRBV11-2 with TRBJ2-2, with 7 positions matching TRBD1. The CDR3 runs to 14 residues. Germline CDR1 is SGHAT and CDR2 is FQNNGV. V lost 4 bases to trimming and J lost 3 bases; unmatched junction nucleotides: 2. The CDR3 here is CASSWGTDTGELFF. The CDR3, as DNA: TGTGCCAGCAGCTGGGGGACAGACACCGGGGAGCTGTTTTTT.

This clonotype was seen a handful of times. This rearrangement joins TRBV5-1 to TRBJ1-6; 7 bases are shared with TRBD1. After removal of 0 bases from V and 8 bases from J, the junction contained 5 bases not matched to a gene. Germline CDR1 SGHRS, CDR2 YFSETQ. The CDR3 extends over 15 amino acids. The CDR3 DNA is TGCGCCAGCAGCTTGGCCGGACAGGCGTATTCACCCCTCCACTTT. Translation gives CASSLAGQAYSPLHF.

The sample holds a few counts of this clonotype. The chain links TRBV7-9 to TRBJ1-1; TRBD1 agrees at 11 bases. The V gene's germline CDR1 is SEHNR and CDR2 FQNEAQ (reference sequence). CDR3 size: 14 residues. Trimming cost V 3 bases and J 7 bases; bases outside gene matches: 4. For the CDR3, the DNA is TGTGCCAGCAGCTTCGGACAGGGGGCGGGTGAAGCTTTCTTT. Residues: CASSFGQGAGEAFF.

The rearrangement links TRBV5-1 to TRBJ2-5, with D perhaps TRBD2 (5 bases). This CDR3 has 13 amino acids. V was clipped by 1 base and J by 4 bases, with 8 bases between them. Germline CDR1 reads SGHRS; CDR2 reads YFSETQ. The CDR3 sequence: CASSLWERETQYF. DNA for the CDR3: TGCGCCAGCAGCTTGTGGGAGCGAGAGACCCAGTACTTC.